This T cell receptor (beta chain) was profiled in a study of shared clonotypes between healthy human individuals. Study observations and caveats: In general, naive subsets displayed greater estimated richness than memory subsets did.

TCRdb's table, derived via immunoSEQ multiplex PCR, lists solely in-frame clones and lacks some. Here the sample spans just over 2,000,000 clones, about 95% being singletons. A note on this clone: Its matching antigen is unknown.

The length of the CDR3 is 12 residues. V gave up 2 bases and J gave up 8 bases, with 8 bases separating them. Per germline, CDR1 WNHNN and CDR2 SYGVQD (reference sequence). This sequence originates from a man aged 18 to 35 in good health. The chain links TRBV10-1 to TRBJ2-3; a possible D gene is TRBD1 (5 bases). Specimen: naive CD4+ T cells sorted from blood. Subset noted: CD45RA+ positively selected. The DNA of the CDR3 is TGCGCCAGCAGTGAGGGGGCGTCTACGCAGTATTTT. Protein product: CASSEGASTQYF.